One T cell receptor (beta chain) is described in this entry. The antigen remains undetermined. TCR beta VDJ combinations and CDR3 sequences were profiled from genomic DNA. TCRdb re-derived calls from the reads in MiXCR, one entry per CDR3 protein. The table lists roughly 81,000 distinct CDR3 sequences, approximately 45% of them singletons. This entry comes from a study of CD8+CD57+ T cells in acquired aplastic anemia. At the level of the study: Sorted CD4+ and CD8+ cells yielded around 3.2 ug of DNA on average. Healthy donor CD4+ samples were sequenced to a depth that averaged about 10.8 million reads.

Study outcomes and limitations: Sharing between patients and controls was observed for about 27 CD8+ CDR3 sequences.

The origin of this receptor is a human donor in good health, serving as a control. Sequencing was performed on sorted CD4+, CD8+, or CD8+CD57+ T cells (not recorded which) from PBMCs.

DNA for the CDR3: TGTGCCACCAGTGATTCCTCTGTCGGTTATGGCTACACCTTC. Translated, it gives CATSDSSVGYGYTF. This chain connects TRBV24-1 to TRBJ1-2; D is uncertain. Between the trimmed V and J ends, which lost 2 bases and 5 bases, there was a span of 11 bases. The CDR3 has 14 residues. Germline V gene sequence: CDR1 KGHDR, CDR2 SFDVKD.